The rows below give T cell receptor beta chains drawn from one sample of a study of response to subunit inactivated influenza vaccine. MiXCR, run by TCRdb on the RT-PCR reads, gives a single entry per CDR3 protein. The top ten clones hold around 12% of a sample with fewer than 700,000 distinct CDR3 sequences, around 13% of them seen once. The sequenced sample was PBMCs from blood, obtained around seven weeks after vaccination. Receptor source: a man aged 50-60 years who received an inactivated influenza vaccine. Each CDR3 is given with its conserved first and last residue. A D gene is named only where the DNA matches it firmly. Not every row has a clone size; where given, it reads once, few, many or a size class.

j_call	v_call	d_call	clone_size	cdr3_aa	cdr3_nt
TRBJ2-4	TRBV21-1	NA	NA	CASSKGGRKNIQYF	TGTGCCAGCAGCAAAGGGGGACGAAAAAACATTCAGTACTTC
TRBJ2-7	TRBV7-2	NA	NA	CASSLRGSLYEQYF	TGTGCCAGCAGCTTACGCGGAAGCCTCTACGAGCAGTACTTC
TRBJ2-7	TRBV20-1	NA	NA	CSASPWDFAYEQYF	TGCAGTGCTAGTCCCTGGGACTTCGCCTACGAGCAGTACTTC
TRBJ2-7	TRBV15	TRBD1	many	CATSRDKQGSHEQYF	TGTGCCACCAGCAGAGATAAACAGGGGAGCCACGAGCAGTACTTC
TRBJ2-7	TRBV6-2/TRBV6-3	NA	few	CASSYSSRATYEQYF	TGTGCCAGCAGTTACTCATCCAGGGCCACCTACGAGCAGTACTTC
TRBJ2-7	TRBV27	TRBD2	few	CASSYISGSGGPYEQYF	TGTGCCAGCAGCTATATTTCGGGTTCGGGAGGGCCCTACGAGCAGTACTTC
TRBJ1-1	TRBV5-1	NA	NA	CASSLEGGKGAEAFF	TGCGCCAGCAGCTTGGAGGGAGGGAAGGGCGCTGAAGCTTTCTTT
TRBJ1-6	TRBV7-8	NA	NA	CASSLVSSGMGLQSPLHF	TGTGCCAGCAGCTTAGTATCATCGGGAATGGGATTACAATCACCCCTCCACTTT
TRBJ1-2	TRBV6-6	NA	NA	CASRDPGSGGYTF	TGTGCCAGCAGAGACCCCGGGAGTGGTGGCTACACCTTC
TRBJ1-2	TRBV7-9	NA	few	CAILGSDGYTF	TGTGCCATCCTCGGGTCCGATGGCTACACCTTC
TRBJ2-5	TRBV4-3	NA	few	CASSLEAGPLETQYF	TGCGCCAGCAGCCTTGAGGCAGGGCCGCTAGAGACCCAGTACTTC
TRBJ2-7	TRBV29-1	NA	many	CSVTRRGAQGGYEQYF	TGCAGCGTTACTCGACGAGGGGCACAGGGCGGCTACGAGCAGTACTTC
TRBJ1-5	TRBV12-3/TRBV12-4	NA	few	CASSFQQNQPQHF	TGTGCCAGCAGTTTTCAGCAAAATCAGCCCCAGCATTTT
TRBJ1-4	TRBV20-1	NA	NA	CSASGFGEKLFF	TGCAGTGCTAGCGGTTTTGGAGAAAAACTGTTTTTT
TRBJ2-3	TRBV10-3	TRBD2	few	CAISSGLAGGTDTQYF	TGTGCCATCAGTTCGGGACTAGCGGGTGGCACAGATACGCAGTATTTT
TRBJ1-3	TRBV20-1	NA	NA	CSAADLLSGNTIYF	TGCAGTGCCGCAGATCTACTCTCTGGAAACACCATATATTTT
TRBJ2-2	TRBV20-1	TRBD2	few	CSARARGGAAGELFF	TGCAGTGCTAGAGCTCGCGGGGGGGCCGCCGGGGAGCTGTTTTTT
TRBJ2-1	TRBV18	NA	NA	CASSPPGRMTAEQFF	TGTGCCAGCTCACCCCCGGGGCGGATGACGGCTGAGCAGTTCTTC
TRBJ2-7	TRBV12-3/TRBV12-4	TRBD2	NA	CASSLSGSATYEQYF	TGTGCCAGCAGTTTAAGCGGGAGTGCGACCTACGAGCAGTACTTC
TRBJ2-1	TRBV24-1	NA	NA	CATSLPTNEQFF	TGTGCCACCAGTTTACCCACCAATGAGCAGTTCTTC
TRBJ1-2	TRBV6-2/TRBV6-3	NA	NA	CASSYSNLVGYTF	TGTGCCAGCAGTTACTCGAACCTGGTTGGCTACACCTTC
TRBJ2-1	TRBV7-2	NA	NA	CASSSRQRINEQFF	TGTGCCAGCAGCTCGCGACAGAGGATCAATGAGCAGTTCTTC
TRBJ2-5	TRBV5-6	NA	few	CASSLAPSGTQYF	TGTGCCAGCAGCTTGGCTCCGTCGGGGACCCAGTACTTC
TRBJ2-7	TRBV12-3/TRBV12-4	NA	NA	CASSLARGSSYEQYF	TGTGCCAGCAGTTTAGCTCGGGGGTCCTCCTACGAGCAGTACTTC
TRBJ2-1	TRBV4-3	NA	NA	CASSQDLLAYNEQFF	TGCGCCAGCAGCCAAGATCTTCTAGCATACAATGAGCAGTTCTTC
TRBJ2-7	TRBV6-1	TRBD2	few	CATRRDYDSYEQYF	TGTGCCACCAGACGGGACTACGACTCCTACGAGCAGTACTTC
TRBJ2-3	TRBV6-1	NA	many	CASSRQTTDTQYF	TGTGCCAGCAGCCGTCAGACAACAGATACGCAGTATTTT
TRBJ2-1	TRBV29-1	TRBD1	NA	CSVEDWVSGGLYNEQFF	TGCAGCGTTGAAGATTGGGTCTCAGGGGGCCTCTACAATGAGCAGTTCTTC
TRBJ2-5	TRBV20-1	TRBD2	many	CSASKAGGRETQYF	TGCAGTGCTAGTAAAGCGGGGGGGCGGGAGACCCAGTACTTC
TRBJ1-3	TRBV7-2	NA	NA	CASSLASGATIYF	TGTGCCAGCAGCTTAGCCTCCGGGGCCACCATATATTTT
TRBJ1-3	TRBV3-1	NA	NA	CASSQGGINRISGNTIYF	TGTGCCAGCAGCCAAGGAGGGATAAACAGGATTTCTGGAAACACCATATATTTT
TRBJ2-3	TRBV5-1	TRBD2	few	CASRPTSGSPNTQYF	TGCGCCAGCAGACCAACTAGCGGGAGCCCGAATACGCAGTATTTT
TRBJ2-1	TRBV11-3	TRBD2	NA	CASRARESDEQFF	TGTGCCAGCAGGGCGCGGGAGTCCGATGAGCAGTTCTTC
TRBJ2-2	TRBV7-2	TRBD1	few	CASSPPGTGNTGELFF	TGTGCCAGCAGCCCCCCCGGGACAGGGAACACCGGGGAGCTGTTTTTT
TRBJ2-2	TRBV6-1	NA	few	CASSRTATGELFF	TGTGCCAGCAGCCGGACAGCCACCGGGGAGCTGTTTTTT
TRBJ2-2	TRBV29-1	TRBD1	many	CSVGSGTGPGELFF	TGCAGCGTTGGATCCGGGACAGGTCCCGGGGAGCTGTTTTTT
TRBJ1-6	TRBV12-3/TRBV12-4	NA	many	CASSLSRGGVNSPLHF	TGTGCCAGCAGTTTATCCAGAGGCGGCGTTAATTCACCCCTCCACTTT
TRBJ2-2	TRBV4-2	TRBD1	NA	CASSQGPGQGAAGELFF	TGTGCCAGCAGCCAAGGACCGGGACAGGGGGCCGCCGGGGAGCTGTTTTTT
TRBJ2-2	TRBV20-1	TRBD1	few	CSATRQGVDTGELFF	TGCAGTGCAACTAGACAGGGGGTCGACACCGGGGAGCTGTTTTTT